What follows describes a single T cell receptor (beta chain). In the source study's methods: It was from reference gene primer amplification that nucleated cell counts were estimated. Using immunoSEQ multiplex PCR, the repertoire was profiled, and TCRdb retains in-frame clones only, with some absent. V, J and clone size reflect that table, while D and trimming were determined from the DNA. The table records 200,000 to 300,000 clones, 88% of them present only once. The data were obtained in a study of blood T cell repertoires in COVID-19. Overall study context: The United States, Italy and Spain supplied acute and convalescent COVID-19 samples. PBMCs, B-cell-depleted T cells, or T cells were the source of the cDNA or gDNA that made up the material.

Germline CDR1 is SGHRS and CDR2 is YFSETQ. The CDR3 loop spans 17 amino acids. Germline trimming cut 0 bases from V and 4 bases from J; bases unmatched to any gene: 10. The sequenced material came from peripheral blood. The TCR originated in a woman under 40 with acute or convalescent COVID-19. V usage is TRBV5-1 and J usage is TRBJ2-1, with 7 bases aligning to TRBD2. The CDR3, as DNA: TGCGCCAGCAGCTTGGATCCCCCCAAGCGGGGATACAATGAGCAGTTCTTC. Its protein is CASSLDPPKRGYNEQFF. Looking up the rest from reference TRBV5-1 and TRBJ2-1 gives the full variable domain: KAGVTQTPRYLIKTRGQQVTLSCSPISGHRSVSWYQQTPGQGLQFLFEYFSETQRNKGNFPGRFSGRQFSNSRSEMNVSTLELGDSALYLCASSLDPPKRGYNEQFFGPGTRLTVL.